Below, 5 T cell receptor beta chains from the same sample are listed, as sequenced in a study of beta chain features in type 1 diabetes. These receptors have no known antigen. Overall study findings and caveats: Shortening of TCRB CDR3s, moderate but significant, appeared in all four CD4+ subsets of Type 1 diabetes patients.

TCRB transcripts that were expressed got sequenced, as all of the isolated RNA had been reverse transcribed. Clones were sequenced by immunoSEQ multiplex PCR, and TCRdb holds only the in-frame ones, with some missing. The sample has under 300,000 clones; 16% are singletons. The sample comprised naive CD4+ T cells from blood. The receptors derive from a man younger than 40 with type 1 diabetes.

This chain joins TRBV6-5 and TRBJ2-2; tentatively, D is TRBD1 or TRBD2 (5 bases each). The CDR3 runs 13 residues. With 5 bases removed from V and 6 bases from J, the gap between germline ends came to 10 bases. Germline V gives CDR1 MNHEY, CDR2 SVGAGI. The CDR3 DNA is TGTGCCAGCAGTAAGCAGGGAGCCGGGGAGCTGTTTTTT. Residues: CASSKQGAGELFF.

The rearrangement joins TRBV27 to TRBJ2-5; 8 nucleotides agree with TRBD2. Trimming cost V 8 bases and J 4 bases; bases outside gene matches: 15. The CDR3 has 16 amino acids. Germline loops: CDR1 MNHEY, CDR2 SMNVEV (reference sequence). The CDR3 reads CASGDLGMLAGETQYF. The CDR3 DNA is TGTGCCAGCGGGGACCTGGGGATGCTAGCGGGAGAGACCCAGTACTTC.

The CDR3 DNA sequence: TGTGCCAGCAGCCAAGGTCAGGGGGCAAGGCAAGAGACCCAGTACTTC. It yields the protein CASSQGQGARQETQYF. This chain uses TRBV4-2 with TRBJ2-5; 8 bases align to TRBD1. CDR3 size: 16 residues. Germline V CDR1 and CDR2: LGHNA, YNFKEQ. V lost 1 base and J lost 2; bases outside the gene matches: 6.

The chain is built from TRBV29-1 and TRBJ2-3; 7 bases are a match to TRBD1. V was clipped by 7 bases and J by 2 bases; unmatched bases: 6. The CDR3 runs to 13 residues. Germline-derived CDR1 and CDR2 are SQVTM and ANQGSEA. The CDR3 protein is CSDLDRATDTQYF. CDR3 DNA: TGCAGCGACCTAGACAGGGCCACAGATACGCAGTATTTT.

This clone was counted a few times. This chain connects TRBV5-1 to TRBJ2-5; 12 bases agree with TRBD2. The junction had 4 bases not matched to a gene; V was cut back by 0 bases and J by 1 base. Per the germline V gene, CDR1 is SGHRS and CDR2 is YFSETQ. The length of the CDR3 is 17 residues. The CDR3 region is CASSLGGLAGLQETQYF. The CDR3 nucleotides read TGCGCCAGCAGCTTGGGAGGACTAGCGGGACTCCAAGAGACCCAGTACTTC.